Below are 2 T cell receptor beta chains sequenced from a single sample in a study of vaccination effects on CD4 cells after COVID-19. Once cultured for 10 days, the cells underwent separation to obtain CD4+ T cells. All participants had two doses of either the BNT162b2 or mRNA-1273 vaccine. These TCRs are of unknown antigen specificity. TCRdb's copy holds only in-frame clones and misses some; the assay was immunoSEQ multiplex PCR. This table holds some 47,000 clones, 60% to 75% found once. Sequencing used CD4+ T cells from PBMCs cultured without peptide, obtained after COVID-19 vaccination. These receptors all stem from a human donor who received a COVID-19 vaccine.

V and J are TRBV5-4 and TRBJ1-1; D gene uncertain. Germline V gene lookup returns CDR1 SGHNT and CDR2 YYREEE (reference sequence). The CDR3 extends over 14 amino acids. Deletions cut 5 bases from V and 2 bases from J, with 13 bases between. The CDR3 DNA is TGTGCCAGCAGGGACTACTCGCGTAACACTGAAGCTTTCTTT. This sequence encodes CASRDYSRNTEAFF.

This chain joins TRBV10-2 and TRBJ2-7, with 12 bases that match TRBD2. After removal of 7 bases from V and 3 bases from J, the junction contained 1 base not matched to a gene. From germline, CDR1 is WSHSY and CDR2 SAAADI. The CDR3 runs 13 residues. DNA for the CDR3: TGCGCCAGCAAGACTAGCGGGAGCTACGAGCAGTACTTC. Its translation is CASKTSGSYEQYF.